Below, one T cell receptor beta chain is given with its context. The antigen remains unidentified. Profiled with immunoSEQ multiplex PCR; TCRdb holds only in-frame clones, not every one. This table has roughly 90,000 clones, around 88% appearing once. This record belongs to a study of OX40 agonist ivuxolimab in advanced cancers. Study-wide points: The authors did not determine the antigen specificity of the expanded peripheral T cells.

This TCR was sampled from an adult with an advanced solid tumor such as melanoma, head and neck, liver or kidney cancer. The specimen was CD4+ or CD8+ T cells sorted from blood, collected in a trial of the OX40 agonist ivuxolimab.

Here the CDR3 DNA reads TGTGCCAGCAGTCCAGGGGGGAGAGGCACTGAAGCTTTCTTT. Translated: CASSPGGRGTEAFF. The rearrangement links TRBV7-2 to TRBJ1-1; 7 nucleotides align to TRBD1. This CDR3 has 14 amino acids. Trimming cost V 6 bases and J 4 bases; bases outside gene matches: 8. The germline CDR1 and CDR2 sequences are SGHTA and FQGNSA.